The 23 T cell receptor beta chains below all came from one sample that was sequenced in a study of CD8+ T cells in alopecia areata. Indicated treatment: oral pan-JAK inhibitor, 5-10 mg twice daily. In each case, RNA was isolated and then reverse transcribed into cDNA as the sequencing template. Assay: immunoSEQ multiplex PCR; the TCRdb copy retains only in-frame clones and omits some. The sample holds some 170,000 clones; roughly 58% are singletons and the top ten take around 15%. Sequenced here: CD4+ T cells sorted from blood, sampled at approximately week 61, from a patient treated with tofacitinib. The receptors here all came from a human donor with alopecia areata.

This rearrangement joins TRBV19 to TRBJ2-7; D may correspond to TRBD1 or TRBD2 (7 bases each). This CDR3 region has 13 residues. Germline lookup yields CDR1 LNHDA and CDR2 SQIVND (reference sequence). With 5 bases removed from V and 4 bases from J, the gap between germline ends came to 12 bases. In DNA, the CDR3 is TGTGCCAGTAGTCAGCGGGACAGATACGAGCAGTACTTC. It translates to CASSQRDRYEQYF. The whole variable domain, remainder taken from reference TRBV19 and TRBJ2-7, is DGGITQSPKYLFRKEGQNVTLSCEQNLNHDAMYWYRQDPGQGLRLIYYSQIVNDFQKGDIAEGYSVSREKKESFPLTVTSAQKNPTAFYLCASSQRDRYEQYFGPGTRLTVT.

The chain carries TRBV5-1 and TRBJ2-7; D unresolved. The V gene's germline CDR1 is SGHRS and CDR2 YFSETQ. This CDR3 contains 14 residues. Trimming cost V 2 bases and J 2 bases, with 11 bases left between them. CDR3 sequence (DNA): TGCGCCAGCAGCTTAGACACGAGACCCTACGAGCAGTACTTC. This gives the protein CASSLDTRPYEQYF.

J is TRBJ1-2 and V is TRBV18; D might be TRBD1 (5 bases). Looked up from germline, CDR1 is KGHSH and CDR2 is LQKENI. V gave up 2 bases and J gave up 3 bases, with 10 bases separating them. The CDR3 loop spans 14 amino acids. The CDR3 reads CASSPDSSDYGYTF. The DNA of the CDR3 is TGTGCCAGCTCACCAGACAGCTCCGACTATGGCTACACCTTC.

This chain uses TRBV7-2 with TRBJ2-7; 10 nucleotides match TRBD2. Unmatched junction bases numbered 6, after V lost 6 bases and J lost 4 bases. The CDR3 spans 14 residues. The germline gives CDR1 SGHTA, CDR2 FQGNSA. This CDR3 is CASSTSGEGYEQYF. CDR3 DNA: TGTGCCAGCAGTACTAGCGGGGAAGGGTACGAGCAGTACTTC.

The chain has TRBV7-2 and TRBJ2-4; TRBD2 matches 7 bases. Trimming at V came to 5 bases and at J to 13 bases, leaving 8 bases not matched to a gene. Germline CDR1 and CDR2: SGHTA and FQGNSA. The CDR3 consists of 12 residues. The CDR3 DNA reads as TGTGCCAGCAGCCCGCCCCGGGACTACCAGTACTTC. This sequence encodes CASSPPRDYQYF.

This sequence joins TRBV30 and TRBJ1-5; no clear D. V lost 2 bases and J lost 0, with 11 bases in between. Germline values: CDR1 GTSNPN, CDR2 SVGIG (reference sequence). The CDR3 has 15 residues. The CDR3 DNA is TGTGCCTGGAGTTTTGGACTGTATAGCAATCAGCCCCAGCATTTT. Residues: CAWSFGLYSNQPQHF.

The chain is built from TRBV30 and TRBJ1-5; D gene ambiguous. Germline CDR1 reads GTSNPN; CDR2 reads SVGIG (reference sequence). The V and J ends lost 3 bases and 5 bases respectively, with 11 bases between them. The CDR3 has 13 residues. This CDR3 is CAWRSDTYQPQHF. In DNA form, the CDR3 reads TGTGCCTGGAGATCCGACACTTATCAGCCCCAGCATTTT.

This clone was found a few times. The rearrangement links TRBV11-2 to TRBJ2-1; 9 bases match TRBD1. Looked up from germline, CDR1 is SGHAT and CDR2 is FQNNGV. The CDR3 is made up of 15 amino acids. The J segment lost 10 bases and the V segment lost 7 bases, leaving 14 bases of the junction unmatched. This CDR3 reads CASNNPGGTGKEQFF. CDR3 bases: TGTGCCAGCAACAACCCGGGTGGGACAGGGAAAGAGCAGTTCTTC.

The gene calls are TRBV29-1 and TRBJ1-2, with 7 nucleotides matching TRBD1. This CDR3 has 14 amino acids. The junction had 7 bases not matched to a gene; V was cut back by 6 bases and J by 0 bases. Germline lookup yields CDR1 SQVTM and CDR2 ANQGSEA. The DNA for the CDR3 is TGCAGCGTCGAGACAGGGCAAGCTAACTATGGCTACACCTTC. Its translation is CSVETGQANYGYTF.

This clone was seen more than once but under ten times. The chain uses TRBV2 and TRBJ2-3; D remains ambiguous. The germline CDR1 and CDR2 sequences are SNHLY and FYNNEI. V was shortened by 2 bases and J by 3 bases, with 6 bases between the two germline ends. This CDR3 contains 13 residues. In DNA form, the CDR3 reads TGTGCCAGCAGTGAACAAGGGACAGATACGCAGTATTTT. It translates to CASSEQGTDTQYF.

CDR3 DNA: TGTGCCAGTAGTATATACCCGCCGATGAACACTGAAGCTTTCTTT. Protein: CASSIYPPMNTEAFF. The chain recombines TRBV19 with TRBJ1-1; D is unresolved. The CDR3 is 15 residues long. Germline V gives CDR1 LNHDA, CDR2 SQIVND (reference sequence). Trimming took 2 bases from V and 0 from J, leaving 10 bases between them.

The table lists this clone with a few counts. CDR3 nucleotide sequence: TGTGCCAGCAGCCGCGGGACAGGGGGCTACGAGCAGTACTTC. It translates to CASSRGTGGYEQYF. The chain combines TRBV2 with TRBJ2-7; TRBD1 matches 11 bases. Germline-derived CDR1 and CDR2 are SNHLY and FYNNEI. This CDR3 is 14 amino acids long. V shed 6 bases, J shed 3 bases, and the junction held 4 bases outside the gene matches.

The V gene is TRBV4-1, the J gene TRBJ2-7; 7 positions match TRBD1. J lost 2 bases, V lost 0 bases, and 7 bases had no gene match. Per germline, CDR1 MGHRA and CDR2 YSYEKL. This CDR3 has 16 amino acids. For the CDR3, the DNA is TGCGCCAGCAGCCAAGATGCCCGGACAGGAACCTACGAGCAGTACTTC. Translating it yields CASSQDARTGTYEQYF.

The chain links TRBV2 to TRBJ2-7; possible D gene TRBD1, 6 bases. V lost 4 bases and J lost 5, with 15 bases in between. CDR3 length: 14 amino acids. Per the germline V gene, CDR1 is SNHLY and CDR2 is FYNNEI. The DNA of the CDR3 is TGTGCCAGCAGTGTGATAGGGGGTCGGAACGAGCAGTACTTC. Its protein is CASSVIGGRNEQYF.

The chain joins TRBV29-1 to TRBJ2-3; 10 bases fit TRBD2. This CDR3 contains 13 residues. Trimming cost V 8 bases and J 7 bases; bases outside gene matches: 9. CDR1 is SQVTM and CDR2 is ANQGSEA in the germline V gene. CDR3 in amino acids: CSSLAGTGYTQYF. In DNA, the CDR3 is TGCAGCTCACTAGCGGGGACGGGCTATACGCAGTATTTT.

The chain carries TRBV19 and TRBJ1-4, with D possibly matching TRBD1 (6 bases). The CDR3 is 11 residues long. Germline loops: CDR1 LNHDA, CDR2 SQIVND (reference sequence). V gave up 8 bases and J gave up 13 bases, with 14 bases separating them. Written as DNA, the CDR3 is TGTGCCAGTGTTGGACAGCGGGTACTGTTTTTT. Translated: CASVGQRVLFF.

The V gene is TRBV27, the J gene TRBJ2-7; possibly TRBD1 for D (6 bases). Germline-derived CDR1 and CDR2 are MNHEY and SMNVEV (reference sequence). There are 14 residues in the CDR3. The V and J ends lost 5 bases and 3 bases respectively, with 14 bases between them. The CDR3 DNA sequence: TGTGCCAGCAGTACCCGCCAGGGGAGCTACGAGCAGTACTTC. Translated: CASSTRQGSYEQYF.

The rearrangement links TRBV27 to TRBJ1-1; 7 bases are shared with TRBD1. CDR3 length equals 15 residues. J gave up 4 bases and V 5 bases, and 10 bases lay outside the gene matches. Germline CDR1 and CDR2: MNHEY and SMNVEV (reference sequence). CDR3 nucleotide sequence: TGTGCCAGCAGTCGACAACTGGACAGGAGCACTGAAGCTTTCTTT. The encoded protein is CASSRQLDRSTEAFF.

The chain uses TRBV4-2 and TRBJ2-1, with 11 positions matching TRBD2. The J segment lost 6 bases and the V segment lost 0 bases, leaving 13 bases of the junction unmatched. Looked up from germline, CDR1 is LGHNA and CDR2 is YNFKEQ. There are 19 residues in the CDR3. The CDR3 sequence is CASSQDREVTSGGFNEQFF. CDR3 DNA sequence: TGTGCCAGCAGCCAAGATAGGGAGGTTACTAGCGGGGGATTCAATGAGCAGTTCTTC.

The chain is built from TRBV29-1 and TRBJ2-1; D is possibly TRBD1 or TRBD2 (5 bases each). Germline loops: CDR1 SQVTM, CDR2 ANQGSEA. The length of the CDR3 is 12 residues. The V end was cut by 6 bases, the J end by 8 bases, with 14 bases between. CDR3 DNA: TGCAGCGTGGGGGACCTATTGGATGAGCAGTTCTTC. This translates into CSVGDLLDEQFF.

The chain recombines TRBV25-1 with TRBJ1-2; 8 bases are shared with TRBD1. The CDR3 runs 14 residues. J gave up 8 bases and V 2 bases, and 7 bases lay outside the gene matches. The germline V gene has CDR1 MGHDK and CDR2 SYGVNS. CDR3 loop: CASSEGQGSSGYTF. Written as DNA, the CDR3 is TGTGCCAGCAGTGAAGGACAGGGATCCTCCGGCTACACCTTC.

The chain is built from TRBV5-1 and TRBJ2-7, with 8 bases that match TRBD1. The CDR3 spans 14 residues. Germline V gene data show CDR1 as SGHRS and CDR2 as YFSETQ. V gave up 5 bases and J gave up 2 bases; unmatched junction bases: 6. CDR3 loop: CASSVETGAYEQYF. The DNA for the CDR3 is TGCGCCAGCAGTGTCGAGACAGGGGCCTACGAGCAGTACTTC.

Only a few counts were recorded for this clone. Additional DNA sequences in this sample encode the identical CDR3. The rearrangement links TRBV30 to TRBJ2-5; D is perhaps TRBD1 or TRBD2 (6 bases each). V was clipped by 0 bases and J by 6 bases, with 14 bases between them. The germline V gene has CDR1 GTSNPN and CDR2 SVGIG (reference sequence). The CDR3 has 14 residues. The CDR3 region is CAWSVGPGAKTQYF. In DNA, the CDR3 is TGTGCCTGGAGTGTGGGCCCGGGGGCGAAGACCCAGTACTTC.